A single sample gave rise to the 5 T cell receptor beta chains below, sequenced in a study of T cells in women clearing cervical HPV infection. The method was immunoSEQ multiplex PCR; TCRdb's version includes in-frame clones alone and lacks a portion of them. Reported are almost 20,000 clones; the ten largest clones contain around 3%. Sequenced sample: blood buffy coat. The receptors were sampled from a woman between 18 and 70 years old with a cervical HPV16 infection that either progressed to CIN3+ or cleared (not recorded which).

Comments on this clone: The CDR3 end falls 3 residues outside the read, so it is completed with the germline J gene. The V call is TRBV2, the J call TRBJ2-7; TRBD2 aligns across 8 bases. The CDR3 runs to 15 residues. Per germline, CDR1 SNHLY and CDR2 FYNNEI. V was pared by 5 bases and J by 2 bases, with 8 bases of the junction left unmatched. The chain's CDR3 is CASSLSGGYPYEQYF. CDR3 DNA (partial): TGTGCCAGCAGTTTGAGCGGGGGATATCCCTACGAG.

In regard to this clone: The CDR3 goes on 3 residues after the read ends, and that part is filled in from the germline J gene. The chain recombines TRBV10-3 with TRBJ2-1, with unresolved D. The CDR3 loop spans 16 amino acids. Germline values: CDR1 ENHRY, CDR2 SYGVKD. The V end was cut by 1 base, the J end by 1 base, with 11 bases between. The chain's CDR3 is CAISEFQEISYNEQFF. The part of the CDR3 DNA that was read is TGTGCCATCAGTGAGTTTCAGGAAATATCCTACAATGAG.

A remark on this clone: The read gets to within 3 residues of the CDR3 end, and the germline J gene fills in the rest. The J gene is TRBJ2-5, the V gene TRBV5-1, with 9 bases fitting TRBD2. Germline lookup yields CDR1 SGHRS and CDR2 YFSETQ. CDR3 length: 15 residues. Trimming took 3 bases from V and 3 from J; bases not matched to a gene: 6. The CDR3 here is CASSSGTSTEETQYF. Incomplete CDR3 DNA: TGCGCCAGCAGCTCCGGGACTAGCACCGAAGAGACC.

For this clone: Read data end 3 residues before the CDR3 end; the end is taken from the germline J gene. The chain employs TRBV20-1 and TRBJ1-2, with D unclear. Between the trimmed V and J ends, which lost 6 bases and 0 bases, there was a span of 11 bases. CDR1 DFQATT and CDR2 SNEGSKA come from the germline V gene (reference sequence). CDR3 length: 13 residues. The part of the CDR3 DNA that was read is TGCAGTGCAATGGGCCAGGCTAACTATGGC. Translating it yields CSAMGQANYG. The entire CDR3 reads CSAMGQANYGYTF.

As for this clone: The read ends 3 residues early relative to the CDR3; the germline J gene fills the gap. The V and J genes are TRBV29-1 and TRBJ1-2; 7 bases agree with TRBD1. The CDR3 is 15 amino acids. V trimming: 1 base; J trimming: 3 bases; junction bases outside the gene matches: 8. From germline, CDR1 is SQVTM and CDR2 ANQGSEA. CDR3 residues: CSVEGFGDRDYGYTF. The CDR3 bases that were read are TGCAGCGTTGAAGGGTTTGGCGACAGGGACTATGGC.